Listed below are T cell receptor beta chains from one sample, sequenced in a study of blood T cell repertoires in COVID-19. Repertoires were generated with immunoSEQ multiplex PCR, while TCRdb's copy carries only in-frame clones and drops some. The repertoire holds more than 300,000 clones, with about 88% as singletons. The source material was PBMCs or T cells enriched from blood (not recorded which). These receptors were collected from a woman aged 18-29 years who had recovered from COVID-19. CDR3s include the opening cysteine and the closing phenylalanine or tryptophan. A D gene is named only where the DNA matches it firmly. Clone size is given for some rows only: seen once, a few or many times, or a class if the clone is expanded.

J gene	D gene	clone size	V gene	CDR3 DNA	CDR3 protein
TRBJ1-1	NA	NA	TRBV5-1	TGCGCCAGCAGCACGTTTGGGGCGACTGAAGCTTTCTTT	CASSTFGATEAFF
TRBJ1-2	NA	NA	TRBV6-5	TGTGCCAGCAGTTACAGCGGGGGTGGCTACACCTTC	CASSYSGGGYTF
TRBJ2-7	TRBD1	NA	TRBV30	TGTGCCTGGGATACCGGGACAGCTTCCTACGAGCAGTACTTC	CAWDTGTASYEQYF
TRBJ1-2	TRBD1	NA	TRBV18	TGTGCCAGCTCACCACCGACAGGGGCGCGCTATGGCTACACCTTC	CASSPPTGARYGYTF
TRBJ1-1	NA	NA	TRBV9	TGTGCCAGCAGCACCAGCCTCCAGGTGAACACTGAAGCTTTCTTT	CASSTSLQVNTEAFF
TRBJ2-7	TRBD2	NA	TRBV15	TGTGCCACCAGCAGGGCCCGGGGGGGGCCGACCTACGAGCAGTACTTC	CATSRARGGPTYEQYF
TRBJ2-7	NA	NA	TRBV9	TGTGCCAGCAGCGGCCCCCTCGGGGTATCCGAGCAGTACTTC	CASSGPLGVSEQYF
TRBJ2-5	NA	NA	TRBV7-6	TGTGCCAGCAGGTCCGCGGTGGAGACCCAGTACTTC	CASRSAVETQYF
TRBJ1-2	NA	few	TRBV5-8	TGTGCCAGCAGCTTAGGGACACTCGTCGGCTACACCTTC	CASSLGTLVGYTF
TRBJ2-3	NA	NA	TRBV11-2	TGTGCCAGCAGCTTATTCAGAAACACAGATACGCAGTATTTT	CASSLFRNTDTQYF
TRBJ1-4	NA	NA	TRBV30	TGTGCCGCGAGTTTGAAGGAAAAACTGTTTTTT	CAASLKEKLFF
TRBJ2-5	TRBD2	NA	TRBV10-3	TGTGCCATCAGTGAAGCGGGGGGCCCCGAGACCCAGTACTTC	CAISEAGGPETQYF
TRBJ1-3	NA	NA	TRBV7-6	TGTGCCAGCAGCCGCATAGGACAGCTAGGTTCTGGAAACACCATATATTTT	CASSRIGQLGSGNTIYF
TRBJ1-2	TRBD1	NA	TRBV27	TGTGCCAGCTATGACAGGGTGGGGGGCTACACCTTC	CASYDRVGGYTF
TRBJ1-1	NA	NA	TRBV7-6	TGTGCCAGCAGCGGGAGGGGGGCTGAGAACACTGAAGCTTTCTTT	CASSGRGAENTEAFF
TRBJ2-1	NA	NA	TRBV4-2	TGTGCCAGCAGGCCCGTAGTGCTGGGAAGGGGGTCCTACAATGAGCAGTTCTTC	CASRPVVLGRGSYNEQFF
TRBJ2-2	NA	NA	TRBV30	TGTGCCTGGAGGCGGGACGGTAACACCGGGGAGCTGTTTTTT	CAWRRDGNTGELFF
TRBJ2-5	NA	NA	TRBV28	TGTGCCAGCAGGAGAGAGACCCAGTACTTC	CASRRETQYF
TRBJ2-7	NA	NA	TRBV4-1	TGCGCCAGCAGCCCCGGACTGTACGAGCAGTACTTC	CASSPGLYEQYF
TRBJ2-5	NA	once	TRBV30	TGTGCCTGGAGTGGGGTGGGGGGACCCCAAGAGACCCAGTACTTC	CAWSGVGGPQETQYF
TRBJ1-1	NA	NA	TRBV7-2	TGTGCCAGCAGCTTAGTGCCAGGGGTGACTGAAGCTTTCTTT	CASSLVPGVTEAFF
TRBJ1-1	NA	once	TRBV11-3	TGTGCCAGCAGCTTAGGGTACACGGGTGAAGCTTTCTTT	CASSLGYTGEAFF
TRBJ1-2	NA	NA	TRBV4-3	TGCGCCAGCAGCCAAGAAGCCCTGGAGGGCGGCTACACCTTC	CASSQEALEGGYTF
TRBJ1-1	NA	NA	TRBV9	TGTGCCAGCAGCGCCGGCGGGGACGGACTTACTGAAGCTTTCTTT	CASSAGGDGLTEAFF
TRBJ2-7	TRBD1	NA	TRBV19	TGTGCCAGCGGCACTCGACAGGGACCACACTACGAGCAGTACTTC	CASGTRQGPHYEQYF
TRBJ2-7	TRBD1	NA	TRBV30	TGTGCCTGGAGTGTACGTTGGGACAGGGGTCCTCACGAGCAGTACTTC	CAWSVRWDRGPHEQYF
TRBJ1-2	NA	NA	TRBV6-5	TGTGCCAGCAGTTCACTAGCTGGGGCAGGGGGCTACACCTTC	CASSSLAGAGGYTF
TRBJ2-7	TRBD1	NA	TRBV6-6	TGTGCCAGCAGAACCAGACAGGGGGCCTCCTACGAGCAGTACTTC	CASRTRQGASYEQYF
TRBJ1-2	NA	NA	TRBV3-1/TRBV3-2	TGTGCCAGCAGCCAAGGGGGAGGGGTTGGCTACACCTTC	CASSQGGGVGYTF
TRBJ1-4	NA	NA	TRBV4-1	TGCGCCAGCAGCTTAAGGGCCAGGGGCACTGAAAAACTGTTTTTT	CASSLRARGTEKLFF
TRBJ1-5	NA	NA	TRBV30	NA	CAWTPDRVGPSIF
TRBJ1-5	TRBD1	NA	TRBV7-8	TGTGCCAGCAGCTTAGAGGGGGCATTTAGTAATCAGCCCCAGCATTTT	CASSLEGAFSNQPQHF
TRBJ1-2	NA	NA	TRBV5-4	TGTGCCAGCAGCTTTTTGGGGCAGGGCACCTACTATGGCTACACCTTC	CASSFLGQGTYYGYTF
TRBJ1-6	NA	NA	TRBV18	TGTGCCAGCTCACCAAATCGGGATTCACCCCTCCACTTT	CASSPNRDSPLHF
TRBJ1-6	NA	NA	TRBV6-1	TGTGCCAGCAGTGATCTATCACCCCTCCACTTT	CASSDLSPLHF
TRBJ1-2	NA	NA	TRBV7-8	TGTGCCAGCAGCCATCGATGGAGCTGGGGCTACACCTTC	CASSHRWSWGYTF
TRBJ1-2	NA	once	TRBV6-2/TRBV6-3	TGTGCCAGCAGTTACCGAGGGGGAAACTATGGCTACACCTTC	CASSYRGGNYGYTF
TRBJ2-3	NA	NA	TRBV5-1	TGCGCCAGCAGGCCGGGACTCGGCACAGATACGCAGTATTTT	CASRPGLGTDTQYF
TRBJ2-3	TRBD2	once	TRBV9	TGTGCCAGCAGCACCCCCCGGGACCCCGAAAAAGCGGGGGATACGCAGTATTTT	CASSTPRDPEKAGDTQYF
TRBJ2-6	TRBD1	NA	TRBV11-1	TGTGCCAGCAGCTCCAGGGGGCTCGGGGCCAACGTCCTGACTTTC	CASSSRGLGANVLTF
TRBJ1-1	TRBD1	NA	TRBV3-1/TRBV3-2	TGTGCCACCACAGGACAGGGGGCCACTGAAGCTTTCTTT	CATTGQGATEAFF
TRBJ2-7	NA	NA	TRBV6-1	TGTGCCAGCAGTGAACTTAGCCACTTCTCCTACGAGCAGTACTTC	CASSELSHFSYEQYF
TRBJ2-1	TRBD1	NA	TRBV7-8	TGTGCCAGCAGCCGAGGGACAGGGGGCTACAATGAGCAGTTCTTC	CASSRGTGGYNEQFF
TRBJ2-3	NA	NA	TRBV18	TGTGCCAGCTCACCCAGGACAGACACGCAGTATTTT	CASSPRTDTQYF
TRBJ2-2	NA	once	TRBV10-2	TGCGCCATGACAGGGGGACTAGAGACCGGGGAGCTGTTTTTT	CAMTGGLETGELFF
TRBJ2-1	NA	NA	TRBV15	TGTGCCACCAGCAGCCCCGGGACAATAAATGAGCAGTTCTTC	CATSSPGTINEQFF
TRBJ2-1	NA	once	TRBV7-2	TGTGCCAGCAGCTTACTGTACAATGAGCAGTTCTTC	CASSLLYNEQFF
TRBJ1-5	TRBD1	NA	TRBV4-1	TGCGCCAGCAGCCAGAACAGGGGGCGCGACAATCAGCCCCAGCATTTT	CASSQNRGRDNQPQHF
TRBJ1-4	TRBD1	NA	TRBV7-2	TGTGCCAGCAGCTCGACAGGGGTAGGGGAAAAACTGTTTTTT	CASSSTGVGEKLFF
TRBJ2-5	TRBD1	NA	TRBV2	TGTGCCAGCACCGTACAGGGGTTACAAGAGACCCAGTACTTC	CASTVQGLQETQYF
TRBJ1-3	NA	NA	TRBV14	TGTGCCAGCAGCAAAGGGCTCGGAAACACCATATATTTT	CASSKGLGNTIYF
TRBJ2-1	TRBD2	NA	TRBV6-4	TGTGCCAGCAGTGACAAGGGACTAGCGGGGGGAGGCAATGAGCAGTTCTTC	CASSDKGLAGGGNEQFF
TRBJ2-2	TRBD1	NA	TRBV7-9	TGTGCCAGCAGCCCGAGACAGGGGGCGAGCACCGGGGAGCTGTTTTTT	CASSPRQGASTGELFF
TRBJ2-5	NA	NA	TRBV7-3	TGTGCCAGCAGCCGGAGTGGCCAAGAGACCCAGTACTTC	CASSRSGQETQYF
TRBJ1-6	NA	NA	TRBV30	TGTGCCTGGAGTGGAGGCCTTCGGGGGAGCTCCTATAATTCACCCCTCCACTTT	CAWSGGLRGSSYNSPLHF